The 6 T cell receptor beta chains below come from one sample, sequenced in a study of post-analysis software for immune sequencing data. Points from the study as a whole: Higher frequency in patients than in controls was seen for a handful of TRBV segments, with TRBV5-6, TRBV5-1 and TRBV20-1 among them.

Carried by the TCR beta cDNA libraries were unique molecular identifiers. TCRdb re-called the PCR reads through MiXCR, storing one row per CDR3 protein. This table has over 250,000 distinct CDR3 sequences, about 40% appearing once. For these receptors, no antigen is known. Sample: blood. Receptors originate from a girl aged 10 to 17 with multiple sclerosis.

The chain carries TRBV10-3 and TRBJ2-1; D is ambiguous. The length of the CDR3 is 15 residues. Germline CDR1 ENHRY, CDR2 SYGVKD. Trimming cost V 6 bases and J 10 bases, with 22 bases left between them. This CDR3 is CAIRGSVTSVVEQFF. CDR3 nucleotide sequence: TGTGCCATCAGGGGCTCGGTTACCTCCGTCGTGGAGCAGTTCTTC.

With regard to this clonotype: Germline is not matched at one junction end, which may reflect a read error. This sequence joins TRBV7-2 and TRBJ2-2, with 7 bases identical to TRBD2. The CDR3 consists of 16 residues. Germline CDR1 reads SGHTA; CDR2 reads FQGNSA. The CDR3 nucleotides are TGCGCCAGCAGCTTCCAGCGGGGAACGAACACCGGGGAGCTGTTTTTT. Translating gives CASSFQRGTNTGELFF.

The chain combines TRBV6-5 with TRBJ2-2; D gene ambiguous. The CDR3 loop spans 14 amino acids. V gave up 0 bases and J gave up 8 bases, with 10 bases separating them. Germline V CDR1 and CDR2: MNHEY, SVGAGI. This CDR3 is CASSYSIPTGELFF. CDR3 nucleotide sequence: TGTGCCAGCAGTTACTCGATTCCCACTGGGGAGCTGTTTTTT.

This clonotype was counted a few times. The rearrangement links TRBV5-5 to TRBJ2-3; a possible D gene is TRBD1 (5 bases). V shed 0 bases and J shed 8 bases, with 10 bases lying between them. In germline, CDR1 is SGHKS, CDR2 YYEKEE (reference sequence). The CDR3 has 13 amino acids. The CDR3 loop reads CASSLEVRGTQYF. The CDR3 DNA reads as TGTGCCAGCAGCTTGGAGGTTAGGGGTACGCAGTATTTT.

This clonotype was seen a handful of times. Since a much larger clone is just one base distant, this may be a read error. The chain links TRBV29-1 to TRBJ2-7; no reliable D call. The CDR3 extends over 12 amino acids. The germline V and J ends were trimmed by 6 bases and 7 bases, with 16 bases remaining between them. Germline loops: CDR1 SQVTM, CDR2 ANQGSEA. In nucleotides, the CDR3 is TGCAGCGTGGGCGGCCATTACAATGAGCAGTACTTC. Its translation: CSVGGHYNEQYF.

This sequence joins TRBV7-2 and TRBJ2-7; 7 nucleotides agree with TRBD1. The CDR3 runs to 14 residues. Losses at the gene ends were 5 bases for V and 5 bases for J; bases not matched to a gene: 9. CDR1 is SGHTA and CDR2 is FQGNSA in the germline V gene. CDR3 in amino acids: CASSQARQGHEQYF. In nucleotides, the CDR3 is TGTGCCAGCAGCCAGGCCCGACAGGGCCACGAGCAGTACTTC.